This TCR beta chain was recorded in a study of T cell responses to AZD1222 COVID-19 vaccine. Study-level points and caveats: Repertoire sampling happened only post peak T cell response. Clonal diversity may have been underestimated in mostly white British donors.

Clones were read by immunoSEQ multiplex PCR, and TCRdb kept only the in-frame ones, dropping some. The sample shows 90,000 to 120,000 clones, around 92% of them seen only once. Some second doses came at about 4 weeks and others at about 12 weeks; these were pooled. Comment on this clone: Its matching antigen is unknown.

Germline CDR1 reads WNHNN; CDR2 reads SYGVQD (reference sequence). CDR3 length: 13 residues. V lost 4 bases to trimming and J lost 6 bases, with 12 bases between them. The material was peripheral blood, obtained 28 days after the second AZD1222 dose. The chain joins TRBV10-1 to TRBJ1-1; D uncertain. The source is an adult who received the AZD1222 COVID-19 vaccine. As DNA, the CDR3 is TGCGCCAGCAGTGGAAATGGGGTTCCTGAAGCTTTCTTT. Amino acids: CASSGNGVPEAFF.